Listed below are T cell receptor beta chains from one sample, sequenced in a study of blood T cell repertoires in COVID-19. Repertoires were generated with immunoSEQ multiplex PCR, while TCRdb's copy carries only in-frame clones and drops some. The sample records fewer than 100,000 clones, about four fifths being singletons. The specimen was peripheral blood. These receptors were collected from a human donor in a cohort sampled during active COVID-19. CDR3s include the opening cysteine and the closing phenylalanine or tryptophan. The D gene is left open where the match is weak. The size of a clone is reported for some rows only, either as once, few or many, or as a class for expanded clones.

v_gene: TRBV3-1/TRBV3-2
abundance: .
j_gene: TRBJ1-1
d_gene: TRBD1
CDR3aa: CASSQGPDRLNTEAFF
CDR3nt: TGTGCCAGCAGCCAGGGCCCGGACAGGCTGAACACTGAAGCTTTCTTT

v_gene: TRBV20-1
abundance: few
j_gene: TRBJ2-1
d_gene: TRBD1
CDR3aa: CSAWDSYQFF
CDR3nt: TGCAGTGCCTGGGACAGCTATCAGTTCTTC

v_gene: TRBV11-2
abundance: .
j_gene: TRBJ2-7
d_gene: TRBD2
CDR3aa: CASSLSGSGWGGEQYF
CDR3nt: TGTGCCAGCAGCTTATCCGGGAGCGGCTGGGGGGGCGAGCAGTACTTC

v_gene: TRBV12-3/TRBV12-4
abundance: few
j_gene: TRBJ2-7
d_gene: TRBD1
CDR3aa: CASRGTDYEQYF
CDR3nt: TGTGCCAGCAGGGGGACAGATTACGAGCAGTACTTC

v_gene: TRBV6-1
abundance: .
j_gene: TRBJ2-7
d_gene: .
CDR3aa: CASSEVGTAYEQYF
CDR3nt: TGTGCCAGCAGTGAAGTTGGGACTGCCTACGAGCAGTACTTC

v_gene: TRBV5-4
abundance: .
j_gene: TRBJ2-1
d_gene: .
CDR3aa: CASRPGRGTYNEQFF
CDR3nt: TGTGCCAGCAGACCAGGGCGGGGAACCTACAATGAGCAGTTCTTC

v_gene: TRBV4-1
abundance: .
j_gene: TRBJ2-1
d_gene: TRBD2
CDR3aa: CASRSGLAGRNEQFF
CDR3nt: TGCGCCAGCAGATCGGGACTAGCGGGACGGAATGAGCAGTTCTTC

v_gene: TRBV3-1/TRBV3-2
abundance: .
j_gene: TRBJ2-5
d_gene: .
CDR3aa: CASSARTGQETQYF
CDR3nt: TGTGCCAGCAGCGCGAGGACTGGCCAAGAGACCCAGTACTTC

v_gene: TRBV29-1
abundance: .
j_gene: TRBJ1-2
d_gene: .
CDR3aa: CSVDQGARSGYTF
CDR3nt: TGCAGCGTTGATCAGGGCGCGCGGTCTGGCTACACCTTC

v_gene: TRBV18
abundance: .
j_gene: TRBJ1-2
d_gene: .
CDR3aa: CASSPNQGTPYGYTF
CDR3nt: TGTGCCAGCTCACCAAACCAGGGAACGCCCTATGGCTACACCTTC

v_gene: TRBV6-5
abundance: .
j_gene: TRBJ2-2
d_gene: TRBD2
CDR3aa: CASSLLARRGELFF
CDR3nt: TGTGCCAGCAGCTTACTAGCGAGGCGGGGGGAGCTGTTTTTT

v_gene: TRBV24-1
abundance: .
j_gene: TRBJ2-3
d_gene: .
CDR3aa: CATSDRLPGSQYF
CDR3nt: TGTGCCACCAGTGACCGTCTGCCCGGGTCGCAGTATTTT

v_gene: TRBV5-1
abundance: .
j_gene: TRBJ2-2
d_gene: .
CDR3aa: CASSRLAYTGELFF
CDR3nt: TGCGCCAGCAGTCGGCTAGCGTACACCGGGGAGCTGTTTTTT

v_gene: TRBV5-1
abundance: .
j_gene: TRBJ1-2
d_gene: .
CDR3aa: CASASGDIPYGYTF
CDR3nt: TGCGCCAGCGCCTCGGGGGATATACCCTATGGCTACACCTTC

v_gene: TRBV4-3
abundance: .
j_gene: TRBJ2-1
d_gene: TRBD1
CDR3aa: CASSQQLQPGGGTNEQFF
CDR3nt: TGCGCCAGCAGCCAACAATTGCAACCAGGGGGCGGGACAAATGAGCAGTTCTTC

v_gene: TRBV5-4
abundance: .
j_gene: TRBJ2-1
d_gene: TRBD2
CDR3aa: CASSLAAGVWNEQFF
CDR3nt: TGTGCCAGCAGCTTGGCAGCGGGAGTTTGGAATGAGCAGTTCTTC

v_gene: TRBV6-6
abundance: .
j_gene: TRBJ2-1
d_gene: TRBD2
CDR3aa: CASTQLAGVVDEQFF
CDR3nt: TGTGCCAGCACCCAACTAGCGGGAGTGGTCGATGAGCAGTTCTTC

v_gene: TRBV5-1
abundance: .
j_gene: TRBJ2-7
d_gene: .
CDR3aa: CASSSAGTSSYEQYF
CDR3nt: TGCGCCAGCAGCTCGGCGGGCACTAGCTCCTACGAGCAGTACTTC

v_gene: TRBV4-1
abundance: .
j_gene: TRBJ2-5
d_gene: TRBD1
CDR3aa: CASSLDPGQGETQYF
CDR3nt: TGCGCCAGCAGCCTTGATCCGGGACAGGGAGAGACCCAGTACTTC

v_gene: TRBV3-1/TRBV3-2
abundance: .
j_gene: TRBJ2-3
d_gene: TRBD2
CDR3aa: CASSFTSGSTDTQYF
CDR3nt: TGTGCCAGCAGCTTTACTAGCGGGAGCACAGATACGCAGTATTTT

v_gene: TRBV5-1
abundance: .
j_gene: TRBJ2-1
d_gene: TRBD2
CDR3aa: CASSLEGLPNSYNEQFF
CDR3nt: TGCGCCAGCAGCTTGGAGGGACTACCAAACTCCTACAATGAGCAGTTCTTC

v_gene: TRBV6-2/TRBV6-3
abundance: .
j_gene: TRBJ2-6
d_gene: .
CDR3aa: CASSSTGISGANVLTF
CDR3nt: TGTGCCAGCAGTTCTACAGGGATCTCTGGGGCCAACGTCCTGACTTTC

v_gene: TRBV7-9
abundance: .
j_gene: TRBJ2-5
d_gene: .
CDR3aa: CASSLQRSPQETQYF
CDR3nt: TGTGCCAGCAGCTTACAGCGGAGCCCGCAAGAGACCCAGTACTTC

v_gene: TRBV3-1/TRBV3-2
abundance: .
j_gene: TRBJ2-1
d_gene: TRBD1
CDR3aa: CASSLRGTGLNEQFF
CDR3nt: TGTGCCAGCAGCCTCAGGGGGACAGGGCTCAATGAGCAGTTCTTC

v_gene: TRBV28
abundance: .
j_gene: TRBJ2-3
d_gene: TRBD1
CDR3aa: CASSFFDRAPDTQYF
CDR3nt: TGTGCCAGCAGTTTCTTCGACAGGGCCCCAGATACGCAGTATTTT

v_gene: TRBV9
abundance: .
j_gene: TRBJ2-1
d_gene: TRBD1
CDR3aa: CASSPTTGGSYNEQFF
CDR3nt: TGTGCCAGCAGCCCGACGACAGGGGGCTCGTACAATGAGCAGTTCTTC

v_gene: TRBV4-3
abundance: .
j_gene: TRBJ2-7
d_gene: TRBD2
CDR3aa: CASSRIRDYTAYEQYF
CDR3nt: TGCGCCAGCAGCCGAATCCGGGACTACACGGCCTACGAGCAGTACTTC